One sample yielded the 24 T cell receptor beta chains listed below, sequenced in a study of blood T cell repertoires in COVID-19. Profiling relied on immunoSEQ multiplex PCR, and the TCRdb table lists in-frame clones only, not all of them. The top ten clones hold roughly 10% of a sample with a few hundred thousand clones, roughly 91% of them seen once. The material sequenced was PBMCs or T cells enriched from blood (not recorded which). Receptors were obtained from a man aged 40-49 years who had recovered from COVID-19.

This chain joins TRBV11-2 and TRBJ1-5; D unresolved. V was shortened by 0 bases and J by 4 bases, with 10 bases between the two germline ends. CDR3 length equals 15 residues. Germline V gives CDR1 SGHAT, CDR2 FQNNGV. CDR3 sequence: CASSLDGRWNQPQHF. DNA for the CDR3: TGTGCCAGCAGCTTAGATGGGAGGTGGAATCAGCCCCAGCATTTT. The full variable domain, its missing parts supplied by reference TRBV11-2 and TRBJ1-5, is EAGVAQSPRYKIIEKRQSVAFWCNPISGHATLYWYQQILGQGPKLLIQFQNNGVVDDSQLPKDRFSAERLKGVDSTLKIQPAKLEDSAVYLCASSLDGRWNQPQHFGDGTRLSIL.

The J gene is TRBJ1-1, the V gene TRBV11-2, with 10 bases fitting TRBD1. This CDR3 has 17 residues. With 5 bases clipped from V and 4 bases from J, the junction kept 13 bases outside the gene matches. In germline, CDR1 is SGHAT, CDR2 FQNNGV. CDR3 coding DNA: TGTGCCAGCAGCCATCCGGGACAGGGGCTGAGGGGCACTGAAGCTTTCTTT. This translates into CASSHPGQGLRGTEAFF.

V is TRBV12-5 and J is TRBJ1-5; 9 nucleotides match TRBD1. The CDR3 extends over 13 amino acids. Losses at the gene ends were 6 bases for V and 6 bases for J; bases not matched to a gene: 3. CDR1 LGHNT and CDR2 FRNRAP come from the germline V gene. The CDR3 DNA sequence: TGTGCTAGTGGGGGACAGGGTATTCAGCCCCAGCATTTT. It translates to CASGGQGIQPQHF.

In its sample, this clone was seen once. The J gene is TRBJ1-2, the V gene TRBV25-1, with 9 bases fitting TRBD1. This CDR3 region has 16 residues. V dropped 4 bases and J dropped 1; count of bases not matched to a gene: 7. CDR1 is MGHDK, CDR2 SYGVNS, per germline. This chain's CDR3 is CASSAPGTGINYGYTF. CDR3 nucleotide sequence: TGTGCCAGCAGTGCACCTGGGACAGGGATTAACTATGGCTACACCTTC.

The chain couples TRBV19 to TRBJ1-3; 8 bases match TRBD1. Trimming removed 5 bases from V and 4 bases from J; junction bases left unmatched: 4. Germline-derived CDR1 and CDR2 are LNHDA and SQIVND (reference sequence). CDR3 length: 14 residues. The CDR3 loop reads CASSPDRAGNTIYF. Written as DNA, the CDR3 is TGTGCCAGTAGTCCGGACAGGGCAGGAAACACCATATATTTT. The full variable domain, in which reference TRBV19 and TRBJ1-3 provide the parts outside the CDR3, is DGGITQSPKYLFRKEGQNVTLSCEQNLNHDAMYWYRQDPGQGLRLIYYSQIVNDFQKGDIAEGYSVSREKKESFPLTVTSAQKNPTAFYLCASSPDRAGNTIYFGEGSWLTVV.

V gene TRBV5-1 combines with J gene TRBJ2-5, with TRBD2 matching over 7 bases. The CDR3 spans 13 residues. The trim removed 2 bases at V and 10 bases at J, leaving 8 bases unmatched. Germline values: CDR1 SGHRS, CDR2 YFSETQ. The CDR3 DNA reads TGCGCCAGCAGCTTAGGAGCGGGAAGGGGCCAGTACTTC. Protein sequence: CASSLGAGRGQYF. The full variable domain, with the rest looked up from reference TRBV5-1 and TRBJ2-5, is KAGVTQTPRYLIKTRGQQVTLSCSPISGHRSVSWYQQTPGQGLQFLFEYFSETQRNKGNFPGRFSGRQFSNSRSEMNVSTLELGDSALYLCASSLGAGRGQYFGPGTRLLVL.

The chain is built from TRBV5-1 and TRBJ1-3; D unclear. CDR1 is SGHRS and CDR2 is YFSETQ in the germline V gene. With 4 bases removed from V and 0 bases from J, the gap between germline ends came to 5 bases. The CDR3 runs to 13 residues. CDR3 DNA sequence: TGCGCCAGCAGCGGGAGCTCTGGAAACACCATATATTTT. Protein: CASSGSSGNTIYF.

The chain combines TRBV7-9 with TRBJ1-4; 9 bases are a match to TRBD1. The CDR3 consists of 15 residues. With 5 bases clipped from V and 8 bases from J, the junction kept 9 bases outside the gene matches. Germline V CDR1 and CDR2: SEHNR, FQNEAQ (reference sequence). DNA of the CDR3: TGTGCCAGCAGCCTGCGGACAGGGGAGAGGGAAAAACTGTTTTTT. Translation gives CASSLRTGEREKLFF.

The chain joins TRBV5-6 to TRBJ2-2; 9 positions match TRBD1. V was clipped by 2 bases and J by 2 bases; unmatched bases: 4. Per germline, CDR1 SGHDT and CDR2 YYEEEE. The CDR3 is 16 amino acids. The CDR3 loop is CASSFMGQGNTGELFF. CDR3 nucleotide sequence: TGTGCCAGCAGCTTTATGGGACAGGGTAACACCGGGGAGCTGTTTTTT. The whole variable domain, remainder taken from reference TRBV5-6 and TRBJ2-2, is DAGVTQSPTHLIKTRGQQVTLRCSPKSGHDTVSWYQQALGQGPQFIFQYYEEEERQRGNFPDRFSGHQFPNYSSELNVNALLLGDSALYLCASSFMGQGNTGELFFGEGSRLTVL.

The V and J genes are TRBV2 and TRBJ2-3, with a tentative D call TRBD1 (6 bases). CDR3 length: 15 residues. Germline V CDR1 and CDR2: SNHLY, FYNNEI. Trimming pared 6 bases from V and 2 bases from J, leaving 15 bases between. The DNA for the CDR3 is TGTGCCAGCAGCATCCAGGGGACCATCACAGATACGCAGTATTTT. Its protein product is CASSIQGTITDTQYF.

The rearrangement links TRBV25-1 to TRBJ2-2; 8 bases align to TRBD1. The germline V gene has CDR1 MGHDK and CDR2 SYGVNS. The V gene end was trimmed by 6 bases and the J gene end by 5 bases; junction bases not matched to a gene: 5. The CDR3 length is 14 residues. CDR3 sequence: CASSRGRDTGELFF. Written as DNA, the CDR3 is TGTGCCAGCAGCAGGGGGCGGGATACCGGGGAGCTGTTTTTT. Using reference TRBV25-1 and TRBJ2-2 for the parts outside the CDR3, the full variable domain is EADIYQTPRYLVIGTGKKITLECSQTMGHDKMYWYQQDPGMELHLIHYSYGVNSTEKGDLSSESTVSRIRTEHFPLTLESARPSHTSQYLCASSRGRDTGELFFGEGSRLTVL.

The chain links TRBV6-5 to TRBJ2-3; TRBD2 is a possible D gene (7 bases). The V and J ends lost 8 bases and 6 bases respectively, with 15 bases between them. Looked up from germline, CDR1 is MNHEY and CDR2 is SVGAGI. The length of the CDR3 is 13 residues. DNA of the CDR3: TGTGCCAGCTATCGGGGGGCCCTCGATACGCAGTATTTT. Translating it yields CASYRGALDTQYF.

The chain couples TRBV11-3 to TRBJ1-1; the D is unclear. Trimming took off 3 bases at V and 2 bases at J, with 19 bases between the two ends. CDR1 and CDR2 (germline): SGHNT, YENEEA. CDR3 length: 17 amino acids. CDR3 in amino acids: CASSFSREEDGNTEAFF. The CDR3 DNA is TGTGCCAGCAGCTTTTCGAGGGAGGAGGACGGAAACACTGAAGCTTTCTTT. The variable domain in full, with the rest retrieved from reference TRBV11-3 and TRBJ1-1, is EAGVVQSPRYKIIEKKQPVAFWCNPISGHNTLYWYLQNLGQGPELLIRYENEEAVDDSQLPKDRFSAERLKGVDSTLKIQPAELGDSAVYLCASSFSREEDGNTEAFFGQGTRLTVV.

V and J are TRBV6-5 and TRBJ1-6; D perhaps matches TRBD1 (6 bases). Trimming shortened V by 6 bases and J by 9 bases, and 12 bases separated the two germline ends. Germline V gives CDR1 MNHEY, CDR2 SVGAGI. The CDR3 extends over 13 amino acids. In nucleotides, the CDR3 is TGTGCCAGCAGAAATGGACAGATTTCACCCCTCCACTTT. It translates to CASRNGQISPLHF.

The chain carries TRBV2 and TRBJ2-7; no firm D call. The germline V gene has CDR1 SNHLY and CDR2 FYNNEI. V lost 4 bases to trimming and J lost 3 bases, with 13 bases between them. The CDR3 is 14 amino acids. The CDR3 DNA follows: TGTGCCAGCAGTGTGGCGGAATTATTCTACGAGCAGTACTTC. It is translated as CASSVAELFYEQYF.

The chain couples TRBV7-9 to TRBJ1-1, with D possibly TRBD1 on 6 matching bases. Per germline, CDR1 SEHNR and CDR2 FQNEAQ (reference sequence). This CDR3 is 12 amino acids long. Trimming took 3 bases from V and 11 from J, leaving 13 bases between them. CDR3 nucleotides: TGTGCCAGCAGCTTTAACAGGGATATGGCTTTCTTT. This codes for CASSFNRDMAFF.

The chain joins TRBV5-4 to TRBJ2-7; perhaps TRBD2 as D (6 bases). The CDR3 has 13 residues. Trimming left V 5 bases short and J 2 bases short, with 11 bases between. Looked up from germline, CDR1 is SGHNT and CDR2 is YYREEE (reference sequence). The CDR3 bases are TGTGCCAGCAGGCCGGGACTCACCTACGAGCAGTACTTC. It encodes CASRPGLTYEQYF. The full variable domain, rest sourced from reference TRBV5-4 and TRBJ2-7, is ETGVTQSPTHLIKTRGQQVTLRCSSQSGHNTVSWYQQALGQGPQFIFQYYREEENGRGNFPPRFSGLQFPNYSSELNVNALELDDSALYLCASRPGLTYEQYFGPGTRLTVT.

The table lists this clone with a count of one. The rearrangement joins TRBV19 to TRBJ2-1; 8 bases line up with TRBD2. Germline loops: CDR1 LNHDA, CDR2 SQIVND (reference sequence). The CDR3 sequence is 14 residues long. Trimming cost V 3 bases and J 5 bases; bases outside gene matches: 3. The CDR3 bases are TGTGCCAGTAGTATTTTTAGCGGGGACAATGAGCAGTTCTTC. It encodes CASSIFSGDNEQFF.

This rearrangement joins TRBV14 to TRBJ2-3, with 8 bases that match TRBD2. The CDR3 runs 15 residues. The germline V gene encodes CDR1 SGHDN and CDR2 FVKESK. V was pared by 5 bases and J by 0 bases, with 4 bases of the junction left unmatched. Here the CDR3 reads CASSFIAGSTDTQYF. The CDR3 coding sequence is TGTGCCAGCAGCTTCATAGCGGGGAGCACAGATACGCAGTATTTT.

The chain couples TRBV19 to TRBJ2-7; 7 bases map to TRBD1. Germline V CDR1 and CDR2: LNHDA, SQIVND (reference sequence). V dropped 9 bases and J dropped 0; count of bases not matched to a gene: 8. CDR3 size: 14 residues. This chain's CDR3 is CASKTGTDSYEQYF. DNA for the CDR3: TGTGCCAGCAAAACCGGGACAGACTCCTACGAGCAGTACTTC.

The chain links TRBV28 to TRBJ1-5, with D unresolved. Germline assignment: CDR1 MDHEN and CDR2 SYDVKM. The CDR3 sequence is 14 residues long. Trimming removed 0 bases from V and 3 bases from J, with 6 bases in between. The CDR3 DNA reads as TGTGCCAGCAGTTTATGGACACTCAATCAGCCCCAGCATTTT. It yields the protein CASSLWTLNQPQHF.

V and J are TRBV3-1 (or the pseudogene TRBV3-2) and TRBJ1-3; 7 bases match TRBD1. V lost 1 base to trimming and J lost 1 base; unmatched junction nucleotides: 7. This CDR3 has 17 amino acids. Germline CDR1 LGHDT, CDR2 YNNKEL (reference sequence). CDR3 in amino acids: CASSQGQGADSGNTIYF. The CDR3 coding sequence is TGTGCCAGCAGCCAAGGACAGGGAGCCGATTCTGGAAACACCATATATTTT.

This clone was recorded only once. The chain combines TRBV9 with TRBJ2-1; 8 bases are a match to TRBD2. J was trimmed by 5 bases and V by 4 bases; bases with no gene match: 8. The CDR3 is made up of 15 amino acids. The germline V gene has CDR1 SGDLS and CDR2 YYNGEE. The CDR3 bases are TGTGCCAGCAGCAAAGCGGGAGCCAACCACAATGAGCAGTTCTTC. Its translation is CASSKAGANHNEQFF.

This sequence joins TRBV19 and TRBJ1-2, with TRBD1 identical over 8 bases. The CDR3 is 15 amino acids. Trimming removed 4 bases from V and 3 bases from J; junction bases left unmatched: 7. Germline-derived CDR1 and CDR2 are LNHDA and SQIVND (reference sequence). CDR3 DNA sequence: TGTGCCAGTAGTACGCGACTGACAGGGGACTATGGCTACACCTTC. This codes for CASSTRLTGDYGYTF.